This is a list of T cell receptor beta chains from one sample in a study of naive and memory T cell subsets. MiXCR was run by TCRdb on the UMI-ligation and nested PCR reads, yielding one entry per CDR3 protein. The repertoire consists of 25,000 to 30,000 distinct CDR3 sequences, with 5.2% occurring once and the leading ten covering approximately 7%. Source material: blood. The receptors derive from an adult in good health. CDR3s include the opening cysteine and the closing phenylalanine or tryptophan. Each record gives: CDR3 protein, CDR3 DNA, V gene, clone size, J gene, CDR3 length, D gene. The D gene is left open where the match is weak. Clone size is not always given. Where it is, it says once, few, many or a class for expanded clones.

CASSPPQRDEQFF,TGTGCCAGCAGCCCTCCACAGCGGGATGAGCAGTTCTTC,TRBV21-1,-,TRBJ2-1,13,-
CASSSLMRDSGNEQFF,TGTGCCAGCAGTTCCCTTATGCGGGATTCAGGCAATGAGCAGTTCTTC,TRBV5-6,many,TRBJ2-1,16,-
CASSSRGTAEKLFF,TGTGCCAGCAGCTCCCGGGGGACAGCTGAAAAACTGTTTTTT,TRBV7-9,many,TRBJ1-4,14,TRBD1
CASSHQTGLLSDTQYF,TGTGCCAGCAGCCACCAGACAGGTCTCCTTTCAGATACGCAGTATTTT,TRBV14,few,TRBJ2-3,16,-
CASSLNPGRAWDTQYF,TGTGCCAGCAGCTTAAATCCCGGGAGGGCTTGGGATACGCAGTATTTT,TRBV7-3,many,TRBJ2-3,16,TRBD2
CAWTDTDTQYF,TGTGCCTGGACCGACACAGATACGCAGTATTTT,TRBV30,many,TRBJ2-3,11,-
CASSDSDITGELFF,TGTGCCAGCAGTGACTCGGACATCACCGGGGAGCTGTTTTTT,TRBV6-4,many,TRBJ2-2,14,-
CASSLSPGGLAGVETQYF,TGTGCCAGCAGTTTGAGCCCCGGGGGGCTAGCGGGAGTAGAGACCCAGTACTTC,TRBV28,many,TRBJ2-5,18,TRBD2
CASSHHSVRGSGNTIYF,TGCGCCAGCAGCCATCATTCCGTCCGGGGTTCTGGAAACACCATATATTTT,TRBV4-1,many,TRBJ1-3,17,-
CASSVGLGNQPQHF,TGTGCCAGCAGCGTAGGTCTGGGTAATCAGCCCCAGCATTTT,TRBV9,many,TRBJ1-5,14,-
CASSLGQNLNTEAFF,TGCGCCAGCAGCTTGGGACAGAACTTGAACACTGAAGCTTTCTTT,TRBV5-1,many,TRBJ1-1,15,-
CASSLAGNYGYTF,TGCGCCAGCAGCTTGGCTGGCAACTATGGCTACACCTTC,TRBV5-1,many,TRBJ1-2,13,-
CASGGSSYNEQFF,TGTGCCAGCGGCGGGAGCTCCTACAATGAGCAGTTCTTC,TRBV9,many,TRBJ2-1,13,TRBD2
CSVEDSTTSGIGLQFF,TGCAGCGTTGAAGATTCAACGACTAGCGGGATTGGGTTGCAGTTCTTC,TRBV29-1,-,TRBJ2-1,16,TRBD2
CASSPYQGPDTEAFF,TGTGCCAGCAGCCCATACCAGGGCCCGGACACTGAAGCTTTCTTT,TRBV6-5,many,TRBJ1-1,15,-
CASSQRGKAYEQYF,TGTGCCAGCAGCCAGCGGGGGAAGGCCTACGAGCAGTACTTC,TRBV7-9,many,TRBJ2-7,14,TRBD2
CAWNLDSSYEQYF,TGTGCCTGGAACCTGGACAGTTCCTACGAGCAGTACTTC,TRBV30,-,TRBJ2-7,13,-
CASSPTRRVNTEAFF,TGTGCCAGCAGTCCTACCCGGCGGGTGAACACTGAAGCTTTCTTT,TRBV5-6,few,TRBJ1-1,15,-
CSATPVLAGSTDTQYF,TGCAGTGCAACCCCAGTGTTAGCGGGAAGCACAGATACGCAGTATTTT,TRBV20-1,many,TRBJ2-3,16,TRBD2
CASSRQGSDTQYF,TGTGCCAGCTCTCGACAGGGCTCAGATACGCAGTATTTT,TRBV6-5,many,TRBJ2-3,13,TRBD1
CASSLQLLAATPYEQYF,TGTGCCAGCAGCCTTCAGCTCCTAGCGGCCACCCCCTACGAGCAGTACTTC,TRBV4-2,many,TRBJ2-7,17,TRBD2
CASSQGAAFQETQYF,TGCGCCAGCAGCCAAGGGGCAGCTTTCCAAGAGACCCAGTACTTC,TRBV4-3,many,TRBJ2-5,15,-
CSASPGPYNEQFF,TGCAGCGCTTCCCCGGGCCCGTACAATGAGCAGTTCTTC,TRBV29-1,-,TRBJ2-1,13,-
CASSIGDLDPSTGELFF,TGTGCCAGTAGTATAGGGGATCTAGATCCGAGTACCGGGGAGCTGTTTTTT,TRBV19,few,TRBJ2-2,17,-
CASPEDRGRDQPQHF,TGTGCCAGCCCAGAAGACAGGGGTCGCGATCAGCCCCAGCATTTT,TRBV3-1,-,TRBJ1-5,15,TRBD1
CASSPIAGGSGANVLTF,TGTGCCAGCAGCCCGATAGCGGGAGGATCTGGGGCCAACGTCCTGACTTTC,TRBV3-1,-,TRBJ2-6,17,TRBD2
CSASGSGGWDSPLHF,TGCAGTGCTAGCGGATCAGGGGGCTGGGATTCACCCCTCCACTTT,TRBV20-1,many,TRBJ1-6,15,TRBD1
CASSPYLSGTSYNEQFF,TGTGCCAGCAGTCCTTACCTTAGCGGGACCTCCTACAATGAGCAGTTCTTC,TRBV12-3/TRBV12-4,many,TRBJ2-1,17,TRBD2
CATSEAGTGSYNEQFF,TGTGCCACCAGTGAGGCCGGGACAGGGTCCTACAATGAGCAGTTCTTC,TRBV24-1,many,TRBJ2-1,16,TRBD1
CASSYLWEQYF,TGTGCCAGCAGTTATCTATGGGAGCAGTACTTC,TRBV28,few,TRBJ2-7,11,-
CASSLVGDTNEKLFF,TGTGCCAGCAGCTTAGTGGGGGACACTAATGAAAAACTGTTTTTT,TRBV7-2,medium-sized,TRBJ1-4,15,-
CASSFQETVNSEKLFF,TGTGCCAGCAGTTTTCAAGAGACAGTCAACAGTGAAAAACTGTTTTTT,TRBV28,many,TRBJ1-4,16,-
CASSQGSSYEQYF,TGTGCCAGCAGCCAGGGTTCCTCCTACGAGCAGTACTTC,TRBV6-5,many,TRBJ2-7,13,-
CASSLARTSGSETQYF,TGTGCCAGCAGCTTAGCGCGGACTAGCGGGAGTGAGACCCAGTACTTC,TRBV7-8,-,TRBJ2-5,16,TRBD2
CASINWDRDTDTQYF,TGTGCCAGTATTAACTGGGACAGGGACACAGATACGCAGTATTTT,TRBV19,many,TRBJ2-3,15,TRBD1
CASSYHSGANVLTF,TGTGCCAGCAGTTATCACTCTGGGGCCAACGTCCTGACTTTC,TRBV6-2/TRBV6-3,many,TRBJ2-6,14,-